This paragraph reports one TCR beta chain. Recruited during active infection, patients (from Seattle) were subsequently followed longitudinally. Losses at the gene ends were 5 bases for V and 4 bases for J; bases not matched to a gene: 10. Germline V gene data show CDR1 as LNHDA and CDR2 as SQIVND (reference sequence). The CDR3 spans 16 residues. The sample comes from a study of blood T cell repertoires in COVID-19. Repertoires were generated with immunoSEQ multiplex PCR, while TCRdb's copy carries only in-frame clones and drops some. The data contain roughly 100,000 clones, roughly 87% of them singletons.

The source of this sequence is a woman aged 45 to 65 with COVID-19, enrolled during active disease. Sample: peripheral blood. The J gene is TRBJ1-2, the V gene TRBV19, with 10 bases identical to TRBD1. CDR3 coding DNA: TGTGCCAGTAGTCCCGGGACAGGGGATTTTTCCTATGGCTACACCTTC. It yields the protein CASSPGTGDFSYGYTF.